Given below is one T cell receptor beta chain in context. This PCR relied on a set of 60 Vbeta primers and 13 Jbeta primers. The protocol was immunoSEQ multiplex PCR, while the TCRdb copy is restricted to in-frame clones and leaves out a portion. The table lists some 170,000 clones, 81% of them singletons, with approximately 5% in the top ten. Trimming left V 4 bases short and J 11 bases short, with 14 bases between. The CDR3 loop spans 12 amino acids. Germline V gene data show CDR1 as SGHTA and CDR2 as FQGNSA. This specimen belongs to a study of cytomegalovirus exposure and HLA in healthy donors. The origin of this receptor is a young woman in good health and CMV-seropositive. The rearrangement joins TRBV7-2 to TRBJ1-1, with D maybe TRBD1 (5 bases). Sequencing was performed on PBMCs. This CDR3 reads CASSSQTAGAFF. In DNA, the CDR3 is TGTGCCAGCAGCTCGCAGACAGCAGGGGCTTTCTTT.